A single sample gave rise to the 17 T cell receptor beta chains below, sequenced in a study of blood T cell repertoires in COVID-19. Using immunoSEQ multiplex PCR, the repertoire was profiled, and TCRdb retains in-frame clones only, with some absent. The repertoire holds almost 250,000 clones, about nine tenths seen once, with about 1.7% in the top ten. What was sequenced was peripheral blood. Source of these receptors: a woman in her sixties who had recovered from COVID-19.

This clone showed up just once. The chain recombines TRBV9 with TRBJ2-1, with D possibly matching TRBD2 (7 bases). CDR1 is SGDLS, CDR2 YYNGEE, per germline. The CDR3 runs to 13 residues. Trimming left V 2 bases short and J 9 bases short, with 12 bases between. CDR3 nucleotides: TGTGCCAGCAGCGTCGGTGGGGGGGCTGAGCAGTTCTTC. Residues: CASSVGGGAEQFF.

This sequence joins TRBV3-1 (or the pseudogene TRBV3-2) and TRBJ1-3; D possibly corresponds to TRBD1 (6 bases). Trimming left V 4 bases short and J 2 bases short, with 9 bases between. In germline, CDR1 is LGHDT, CDR2 YNNKEL (reference sequence). This CDR3 region has 14 residues. The CDR3 nucleotides are TGTGCCAGCAGCCGGACAGTTGCTGGAAACACCATATATTTT. It encodes CASSRTVAGNTIYF.

The chain uses TRBV7-3 and TRBJ2-1; 9 positions match TRBD2. The CDR3 is 16 amino acids. Germline V CDR1 and CDR2: SGHTA, FQGTGA. The V and J ends lost 5 bases and 0 bases, in that order; junction bases with no gene match: 5. The CDR3 nucleotides read TGTGCCAGCAGCCCAGCGGGGGGCCCCTCCTACAATGAGCAGTTCTTC. Its translation: CASSPAGGPSYNEQFF. The whole variable domain, filled in from reference TRBV7-3 and TRBJ2-1, reads GAGVSQTPSNKVTEKGKYVELRCDPISGHTALYWYRQSLGQGPEFLIYFQGTGAADDSGLPNDRFFAVRPEGSVSTLKIQRTERGDSAVYLCASSPAGGPSYNEQFFGPGTRLTVL.

In its sample, this clone was seen a few times. The V gene is TRBV7-2, the J gene TRBJ2-1, with 10 bases fitting TRBD2. J was trimmed by 6 bases and V by 0 bases; bases with no gene match: 5. This CDR3 has 16 amino acids. Germline V gives CDR1 SGHTA, CDR2 FQGNSA. The CDR3: CASSLAERGGPNEQFF. CDR3 nucleotides: TGTGCCAGCAGCTTAGCGGAGCGGGGGGGCCCCAATGAGCAGTTCTTC.

The CDR3 sequence: CASSQDRQSYEQYF. In DNA form, the CDR3 reads TGCGCCAGCAGCCAAGATCGACAGTCCTACGAGCAGTACTTC. The chain uses TRBV4-1 and TRBJ2-7, with TRBD1 as a possible D gene (5 bases). The CDR3 has 14 amino acids. From germline, CDR1 is MGHRA and CDR2 YSYEKL. V lost 0 bases to trimming and J lost 1 base, with 7 bases between them.

This chain connects TRBV4-1 to TRBJ2-7; 8 positions agree with TRBD1. This CDR3 is built from 15 residues. Per germline, CDR1 MGHRA and CDR2 YSYEKL. V shed 1 base and J 2 bases; nucleotides not matched to a gene: 4. In DNA, the CDR3 is TGCGCCAGCAGCCAAGGACAGGGGCAAACCTACGAGCAGTACTTC. Translating gives CASSQGQGQTYEQYF.

This sequence joins TRBV6-4 and TRBJ1-2, with TRBD1 matching 8 bases. This CDR3 contains 15 residues. Germline V gene data show CDR1 as MRHNA and CDR2 as SNTAGT. The junction had 6 bases not matched to a gene; V was cut back by 4 bases and J by 2 bases. This chain's CDR3 is CASSAQAGGNYGYTF. The DNA for the CDR3 is TGTGCCAGCAGTGCCCAAGCAGGGGGCAACTATGGCTACACCTTC.

This clone appeared once. The V gene is TRBV18, the J gene TRBJ2-7; 7 nucleotides match TRBD1. J lost 4 bases, V lost 0 bases, and 3 bases had no gene match. The CDR3 is made up of 14 amino acids. From germline, CDR1 is KGHSH and CDR2 LQKENI. The CDR3 nucleotides are TGTGCCAGCTCACCACCGACAGGGACGTACGAGCAGTACTTC. Translated, it gives CASSPPTGTYEQYF.

The CDR3 DNA reads as TGTGCCAGCAGCTTTTCACAGATCAATTCACCCCTCCACTTT. It is translated as CASSFSQINSPLHF. The chain uses TRBV7-3 and TRBJ1-6; unclear D gene. Germline lookup yields CDR1 SGHTA and CDR2 FQGTGA. Trimming left V 3 bases short and J 7 bases short, with 10 bases between. The CDR3 contains 14 residues. Full variable domain (rest looked up from reference TRBV7-3 and TRBJ1-6): GAGVSQTPSNKVTEKGKYVELRCDPISGHTALYWYRQSLGQGPEFLIYFQGTGAADDSGLPNDRFFAVRPEGSVSTLKIQRTERGDSAVYLCASSFSQINSPLHFGNGTRLTVT.

The chain recombines TRBV7-8 with TRBJ1-5; D might be TRBD1 (6 bases). Germline V lookup: CDR1 SGHVS, CDR2 FQNEAQ. Trimming pared 5 bases from V and 0 bases from J, leaving 14 bases between. The CDR3 runs 16 residues. The CDR3 DNA is TGTGCCAGCAGCCGACAGGCTGATGTTAGCAATCAGCCCCAGCATTTT. Amino acid sequence: CASSRQADVSNQPQHF.

J is TRBJ1-6 and V is TRBV27; TRBD1 might be the D (6 bases). The V and J ends lost 3 bases and 4 bases respectively, with 10 bases between them. The CDR3 totals 15 residues. Germline V gives CDR1 MNHEY, CDR2 SMNVEV (reference sequence). The CDR3 nucleotides are TGTGCCAGCAGTTTCCTCGGACAGTATAATTCACCCCTCCACTTT. Translation gives CASSFLGQYNSPLHF.

The chain has TRBV18 and TRBJ1-4, with 7 positions matching TRBD1. This CDR3 comprises 15 residues. Unmatched junction bases numbered 8, after V lost 2 bases and J lost 8 bases. Germline CDR1 is KGHSH and CDR2 is LQKENI. CDR3 in amino acids: CASSPGLGGDEKLFF. CDR3 nucleotides: TGTGCCAGCTCACCAGGGTTAGGGGGCGACGAAAAACTGTTTTTT.

The rearrangement joins TRBV7-9 to TRBJ2-7; tentatively, D is TRBD2 (5 bases). Germline-derived CDR1 and CDR2 are SEHNR and FQNEAQ (reference sequence). V was clipped by 3 bases and J by 0 bases, with 9 bases between them. The CDR3 is made up of 14 amino acids. The CDR3 DNA follows: TGTGCCAGCAGCTTCGGCCGGGACTCCTACGAGCAGTACTTC. Translation gives CASSFGRDSYEQYF.

As regards this clone: At the DNA level, this CDR3 is encoded by other sequences in the same sample as well. This chain uses TRBV19 with TRBJ1-2; the D gene is possibly TRBD1 (5 bases). Per the germline V gene, CDR1 is LNHDA and CDR2 is SQIVND (reference sequence). The CDR3 is made up of 14 amino acids. The V gene lost 1 base and the J gene lost 0 bases, with 6 bases spanning the gap. The CDR3 DNA sequence: TGTGCCAGTAGTATAGGCAGGGCTAACTATGGCTACACCTTC. Amino acid sequence: CASSIGRANYGYTF. The variable domain in full, with the rest retrieved from reference TRBV19 and TRBJ1-2, is DGGITQSPKYLFRKEGQNVTLSCEQNLNHDAMYWYRQDPGQGLRLIYYSQIVNDFQKGDIAEGYSVSREKKESFPLTVTSAQKNPTAFYLCASSIGRANYGYTFGSGTRLTVV.

This clone was counted between two and nine times. V is TRBV7-9 and J is TRBJ1-6; D is ambiguous. Germline V gives CDR1 SEHNR, CDR2 FQNEAQ (reference sequence). CDR3 length equals 15 residues. V lost 1 base and J 5 bases, leaving 9 bases between the germline ends. DNA of the CDR3: TGTGCCAGCAGCTTAGTCTGGACTAATAATTCACCCCTCCACTTT. This gives the protein CASSLVWTNNSPLHF.

This clone was counted only a few times. The chain is built from TRBV7-9 and TRBJ2-3, with D perhaps TRBD1 (6 bases). The CDR3 has 14 residues. Germline V lookup: CDR1 SEHNR, CDR2 FQNEAQ (reference sequence). Trimming removed 0 bases from V and 2 bases from J, with 6 bases in between. The CDR3 loop is CASSLAGATDTQYF. The CDR3 DNA reads TGTGCCAGCAGCTTAGCGGGGGCCACAGATACGCAGTATTTT.

The V and J genes are TRBV5-1 and TRBJ2-1; 9 bases line up with TRBD1. The CDR3 is 15 amino acids. Trimming removed 2 bases from V and 8 bases from J; junction bases left unmatched: 8. The germline V gene encodes CDR1 SGHRS and CDR2 YFSETQ. The CDR3 is CASSFSGTGYYEQFF. DNA of the CDR3: TGCGCCAGCAGCTTTAGTGGGACAGGGTATTATGAGCAGTTCTTC.